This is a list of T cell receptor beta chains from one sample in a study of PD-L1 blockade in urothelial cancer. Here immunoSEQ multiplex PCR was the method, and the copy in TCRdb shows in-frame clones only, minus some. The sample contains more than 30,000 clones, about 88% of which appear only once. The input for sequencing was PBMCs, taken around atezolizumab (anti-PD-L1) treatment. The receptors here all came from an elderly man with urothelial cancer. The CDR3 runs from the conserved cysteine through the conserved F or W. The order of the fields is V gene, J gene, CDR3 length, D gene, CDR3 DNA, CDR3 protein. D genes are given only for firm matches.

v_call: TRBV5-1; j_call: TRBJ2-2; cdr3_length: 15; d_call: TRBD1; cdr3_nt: TGCGCCAGCAGCTCCGGACAGGGCGACACCGGGGAGCTGTTTTTT; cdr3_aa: CASSSGQGDTGELFF
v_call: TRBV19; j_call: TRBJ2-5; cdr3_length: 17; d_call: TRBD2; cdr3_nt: TGTGCCGTCAAGGGACTAGCGGGGTGGGGGGGACAAGAGACCCAGTACTTC; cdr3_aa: CAVKGLAGWGGQETQYF
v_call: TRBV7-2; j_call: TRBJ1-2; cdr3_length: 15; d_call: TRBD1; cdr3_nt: TGTGCCAGCAGCTTAGGGAGGGGGCGTAACTATGGCTACACCTTC; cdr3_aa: CASSLGRGRNYGYTF
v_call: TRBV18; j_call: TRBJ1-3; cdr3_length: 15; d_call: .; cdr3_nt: TGTGCCAGCTCACCACTTTTGGCCCCTGGAAACACCATATATTTT; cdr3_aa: CASSPLLAPGNTIYF
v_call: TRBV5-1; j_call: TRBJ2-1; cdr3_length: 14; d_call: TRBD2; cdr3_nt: TGCGCCAGCAGCAGGATAGCGGGAGAAGATGAGCAGTTCTTC; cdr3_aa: CASSRIAGEDEQFF
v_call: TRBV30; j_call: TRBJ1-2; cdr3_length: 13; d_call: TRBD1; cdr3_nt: TGTGCCGGGGGACAGGGGAGGGGCTATGGCTACACCTTC; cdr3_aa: CAGGQGRGYGYTF
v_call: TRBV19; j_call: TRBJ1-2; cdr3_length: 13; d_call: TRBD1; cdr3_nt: TGTGCCAGTAGCCGGGACAGTGCTTATGGCTACACCTTC; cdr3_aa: CASSRDSAYGYTF
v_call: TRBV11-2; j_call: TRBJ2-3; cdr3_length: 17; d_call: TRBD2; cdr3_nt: TGTGCCAGCAGCTTACGCTCAGCGGGAGCTTGGACAGATACGCAGTATTTT; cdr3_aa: CASSLRSAGAWTDTQYF
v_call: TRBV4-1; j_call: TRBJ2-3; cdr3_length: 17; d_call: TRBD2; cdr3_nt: TGCGCCAGCAGCCAAGATCCCCGACTAGCGGGAGGAGATACGCAGTATTTT; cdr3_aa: CASSQDPRLAGGDTQYF
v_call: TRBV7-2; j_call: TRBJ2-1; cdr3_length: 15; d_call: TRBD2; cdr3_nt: TGTGCCAGCAGCCACCTTAGCGGGGAGGCCAATGAGCAGTTCTTC; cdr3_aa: CASSHLSGEANEQFF
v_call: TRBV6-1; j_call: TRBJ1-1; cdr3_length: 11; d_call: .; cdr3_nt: TGTGCCAGCAGTGATGCGGGTGAAGCTTTCTTT; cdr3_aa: CASSDAGEAFF